This record looks at one T cell receptor beta chain sequence and its context. This sample was taken from a study of shared clonotypes between healthy human individuals. It was into CD45RA+ naive and CD45RA-negative memory subsets that the CD4+ cells were split. Clones were sequenced by immunoSEQ multiplex PCR, and TCRdb holds only the in-frame ones, with some missing. This table has 400,000 to 600,000 clones, 90% to 97% appearing once. From germline, CDR1 is SGHNT and CDR2 YYREEE (reference sequence). The CDR3 totals 13 residues. V dropped 2 bases and J dropped 7 bases, with 13 bases sitting between them.

The rearrangement links TRBV5-4 to TRBJ2-7, with D possibly matching TRBD2 (6 bases). The clonotype comes from a woman aged 25-40 years in good health. The sequenced sample was naive CD4+ T cells sorted from blood. Subset denoted: CD45RA+ positively selected. CDR3 coding DNA: TGTGCCAGCAGCTTTCCTCCCGCGGGAGAGCAGTACTTC. Amino acids: CASSFPPAGEQYF.